These 7 T cell receptor beta chains were sequenced from one sample in a study of tumor-infiltrating lymphocytes in primary liver carcinoma. RNA and DNA were co-extracted from around 20-30 mg of unsorted bulk tissue. The input was 500 ng total RNA; TCR beta cDNA was made from it with a constant-region primer. Slightly modified ARM-PCR with three nested multiplex PCR rounds yielded TCR beta libraries. Forward primers for TRBV1-TRBV30 and a C-beta reverse primer served the first two PCR rounds, at about 9 cycles each. A single record per CDR3 protein comes from TCRdb applying MiXCR to the multiplex PCR reads. The repertoire holds about 35,000 distinct CDR3 sequences, with roughly four fifths as singletons. Sequences were obtained from liver tumor tissue from sampling region 4. Documented subset: tumor region T4, right-lateral pole. The origin of the receptors is a man aged 35 to 55 with primary liver carcinoma and hepatitis B virus infection.

As concerns this clonotype: It is likely a read error, because the conserved phenylalanine at the end of the CDR3 is missing. The chain uses TRBV10-2 and TRBJ2-7; the D gene is possibly TRBD2 (6 bases). The CDR3 loop spans 14 amino acids. V lost 0 bases and J 10 bases, leaving 16 bases between the germline ends. Germline values: CDR1 WSHSY, CDR2 SAAADI. The CDR3 DNA reads TGCGCCAGCAGTGAGTCCCTCTGGGGAGGCGGACAGTACTTG. Its translation: CASSESLWGGGQYL.

About this clonotype: An end of the junction does not agree with germline; a read error may underlie this. The V call is TRBV4-3, the J call TRBJ2-5; no firm D call. This CDR3 has 15 residues. Germline lookup yields CDR1 LGHNA and CDR2 YSLEER. The CDR3 is CASSQAVRLSESQYF. In nucleotides, the CDR3 is TGCGCCAGCAGCCAAGCAGTCCGTTTGAGTGAGTCCCAATACTTC.

On this clonotype: At one end the junction does not follow the germline gene, possibly because of a read error. In nucleotides, the CDR3 is TGTACCAGCGCTCGGGGACAGTTCCAAGAGACCCAGTACTTC. Its protein product is CTSARGQFQETQYF. The rearrangement links TRBV12-3 or TRBV12-4 to TRBJ2-5; 7 bases fit TRBD1. The length of the CDR3 is 14 residues.

A remark on this clonotype: Compared with germline, one end of the junction differs, possibly owing to a read error. The CDR3 coding sequence is TGTGTCAGCGGCTTAGGGGCTAGCGGACAAGAGACCCAGAACTTC. It yields the protein CVSGLGASGQETQNF. The chain carries TRBV11-2 and TRBJ2-5; 7 bases map to TRBD2. This CDR3 has 15 amino acids. Germline V CDR1 and CDR2: SGHAT, FQNNGV.

On this clonotype: Germline and junction disagree at one end, which may indicate a read error. The rearrangement uses TRBV12-3 or TRBV12-4 and TRBJ2-2; weak D call: TRBD2 (6 bases). CDR3 length: 16 residues. CDR3 bases: TGTGCCAGCAGTTTATTTGAGAGTCCGACCACCGGGGGGCTGTTTTTT. Its translation: CASSLFESPTTGGLFF.

The V gene is TRBV30, the J gene TRBJ1-1, with a possible D match to TRBD1 (6 bases). The germline V and J ends were trimmed by 5 bases and 4 bases, with 17 bases remaining between them. CDR1 is GTSNPN, CDR2 SVGIG, per germline (reference sequence). The CDR3 is 14 residues long. In DNA form, the CDR3 reads TGTGCCTGGCGCCGACTACAGGGATTCACTGAAGCTTTCTTT. Translated: CAWRRLQGFTEAFF. The whole variable domain, remainder taken from reference TRBV30 and TRBJ1-1, is SQTIHQWPATLVQPVGSPLSLECTVEGTSNPNLYWYRQAAGRGLQLLFYSVGIGQISSEVPQNLSASRPQDRQFILSSKKLLLSDSGFYLCAWRRLQGFTEAFFGQGTRLTVV.

V usage is TRBV24-1 and J usage is TRBJ1-4; no clear D gene. CDR1 and CDR2 from the germline V gene are KGHDR and SFDVKD. V lost 6 bases and J 13 bases, leaving 17 bases between the germline ends. The CDR3 contains 13 residues. CDR3: CATSSTSNERLFF. The CDR3 DNA is TGTGCCACCAGTTCTACTTCTAATGAGAGACTGTTTTTT.